This is a list of T cell receptor beta chains from one sample in a study of blood T cell repertoires in COVID-19. The data were produced by immunoSEQ multiplex PCR, yet TCRdb's version contains in-frame clones alone and is incomplete. The profile shows about 300,000 clones, around four fifths of them singletons. Sequences were obtained from peripheral blood. These receptors all stem from a woman between 50 and 59 years old with acute or convalescent COVID-19. Each CDR3 is given with its conserved first and last residue. Fields, in order: D gene, J gene, V gene, clone size, CDR3 DNA, CDR3 protein. D genes are given only for firm matches. Rows give clone size only sometimes, using once, few, many, or a class for an expanded clone.

TRBD2 TRBJ2-7 TRBV12-5 . TGTGCTAGTGGTTTGATCGGGAGGGGCACCTACGAGCAGTACTTC CASGLIGRGTYEQYF
. TRBJ2-6 TRBV19 . TGTGCCAGTAGTGCCCCAGGGGACGTCCTGACTTTC CASSAPGDVLTF
. TRBJ2-5 TRBV6-5 . TGTGCCAGCAGTTTATCGCCTTGGGACACTCAAGAGACCCAGTACTTC CASSLSPWDTQETQYF
TRBD1 TRBJ1-5 TRBV12-5 . TGTGCTAGTGGAACGGGACAGGGAAGCAATCAGCCCCAGCATTTT CASGTGQGSNQPQHF
TRBD1 TRBJ1-1 TRBV28 . TGTGCCAGCAGTCCCTCAGACAGGGCGGCTTTCTTT CASSPSDRAAFF
TRBD1 TRBJ1-4 TRBV7-9 once TGTGCCAGCAGCCCCCAGACAGGGTTAAATGAAAAACTGTTTTTT CASSPQTGLNEKLFF
. TRBJ1-6 TRBV30 . TGTGCCTGGGGGGCTGGGGGCCGCAATTCACCCCTCCACTTT CAWGAGGRNSPLHF
TRBD2 TRBJ2-2 TRBV5-4 once TGTGCCAGCAGCTGGGGCAGCGGGGGTTACACCGGGGAGCTGTTTTTT CASSWGSGGYTGELFF
. TRBJ2-5 TRBV19 . TGTGCCAGTAAAAGGAGGTCCCCGCTGGTAGAGACCCAGTACTTC CASKRRSPLVETQYF
TRBD1 TRBJ1-4 TRBV19 . TGTGCCAGTAGTACGCGGACAGGGAGGGATGAAAAACTGTTTTTT CASSTRTGRDEKLFF
. TRBJ1-4 TRBV5-6 . TGTGCCAGCAGTCGGACTGCGAATGAAAAACTGTTTTTT CASSRTANEKLFF
TRBD2 TRBJ2-5 TRBV5-6 . TGTGCCAGCAGCTCTGGACTAGCGGGAGCCCAGACAGAGACCCAGTACTTC CASSSGLAGAQTETQYF
TRBD1 TRBJ1-1 TRBV18 . TGTGCCAGCTCACCCCCGGGACAGGGAGTGGGGAACACTGAAGCTTTCTTT CASSPPGQGVGNTEAFF
TRBD1 TRBJ1-1 TRBV28 . TGTGCCAGCAGTTTATTTGACAGGGGAGACCGACTAAACACTGAAGCTTTCTTT CASSLFDRGDRLNTEAFF
TRBD1 TRBJ1-2 TRBV2 . TGTGCCAGCACTCCAGTTGACAGGGTGAATGGCTACACCTTC CASTPVDRVNGYTF
. TRBJ2-3 TRBV5-4 once TGTGCCAGCAGCCTTACTGCAGATACGCAGTATTTT CASSLTADTQYF
. TRBJ2-5 TRBV2 . TGTGCCAGCCGGACAGATATAGAGACCCAGTACTTC CASRTDIETQYF
. TRBJ2-5 TRBV2 . TGTGCCAGCGGGGAGGAGACCCAGTACTTC CASGEETQYF
. TRBJ1-2 TRBV4-1 . TGCGCCAGCAGCTCTGGGGGGGCGGAAGATGGCTACACCTTC CASSSGGAEDGYTF
. TRBJ1-2 TRBV25-1 . TGTGCCAGCAGTGAGGGGGGGCCCTACACCTTC CASSEGGPYTF
. TRBJ1-6 TRBV27 . TGTGCCAGCAGTTTACGCGCAGGTTCACCCCTCCACTTT CASSLRAGSPLHF
. TRBJ2-5 TRBV6-5 . TGTGCCAGCAGGGCGGGGTCGGAGACCCAGTACTTC CASRAGSETQYF
. TRBJ2-2 TRBV9 . TGTGCCAGCAGCGCCCAGGACTTCACCGGGGAGCTGTTTTTT CASSAQDFTGELFF
TRBD2 TRBJ2-3 TRBV3-1/TRBV3-2 . TGTGCCAGCAGCCGTAGCGGGAGTTCGCAGTATTTT CASSRSGSSQYF
TRBD1 TRBJ1-1 TRBV18 . TGTGCCAGCTCACCAAGGGACAGGGGGGCGAACACTGAAGCTTTCTTT CASSPRDRGANTEAFF
TRBD1 TRBJ1-1 TRBV29-1 once TGCAGCGTCCGGACAGGGAAGACTGAAGCTTTCTTT CSVRTGKTEAFF
TRBD1 TRBJ2-5 TRBV25-1 . TGTGCCAGCAGTGAGCCTTCGAGGACAGGGTATGATGAGACCCAGTACTTC CASSEPSRTGYDETQYF
. TRBJ1-1 TRBV6-5 . TGTGCCAGCACCGAGCGGGGGAACACTGAAGCTTTCTTT CASTERGNTEAFF
TRBD1 TRBJ1-1 TRBV27 . TGTGCCAGCCGAATCCTGACAGGGGGCACTGAAGCTTTCTTT CASRILTGGTEAFF
TRBD1 TRBJ2-5 TRBV12-5 . TGTGCTAGTGTTAGGGGGCAGCTGGGGGAGACCCAGTACTTC CASVRGQLGETQYF
TRBD1 TRBJ2-1 TRBV5-1 . TGCGCCAGCAGCTGGGACAGGGCCAGTGAGCAGTTCTTC CASSWDRASEQFF
. TRBJ1-3 TRBV7-2 once TGTGCCAGCAGCTCAGGTGGAGGGGCGCTTGGAAACACCATATATTTT CASSSGGGALGNTIYF